This T cell receptor (beta chain) was identified during a study of OX40 agonist ivuxolimab in advanced cancers. Findings of the study overall: On average, CD8+ T cells had more expanded clones than CD4+.

Only in-frame clones appear in the TCRdb table, and some are missing; sequencing was by immunoSEQ multiplex PCR. The sample consists of tens of thousands of clones, around 79% of them appearing once. This clone came up once. The target antigen is unknown. CDR1 and CDR2 (germline): MRHNA, SNTAGT. Trimming stripped 3 bases from V and 6 bases from J, with 19 bases between. The CDR3 consists of 16 residues. This chain connects TRBV6-4 to TRBJ2-3; TRBD2 might be the D (5 bases). Material: CD4+ or CD8+ T cells sorted from blood, obtained in a trial of the OX40 agonist ivuxolimab. This receptor was taken from an adult with an advanced solid tumor such as melanoma, head and neck, liver or kidney cancer. This CDR3 reads CASSEDPGSSADTQYF. The CDR3 coding sequence is TGTGCCAGCAGTGAAGATCCGGGATCCTCCGCCGATACGCAGTATTTT.